Presented here are 17 T cell receptor beta chains from one specimen sequenced in a study of cytomegalovirus exposure and HLA in healthy donors. Using immunoSEQ multiplex PCR, the repertoire was profiled, and TCRdb retains in-frame clones only, with some absent. The table records 140,000 or so clones, roughly 89% of them present only once. Sequences were obtained from PBMCs. These receptors came from a young woman in good health and CMV-seropositive.

The rearrangement joins TRBV27 to TRBJ2-2; tentatively, D is TRBD1 (6 bases). The V and J ends lost 2 bases and 4 bases respectively, with 14 bases between them. This CDR3 region has 16 residues. Germline V gene data show CDR1 as MNHEY and CDR2 as SMNVEV (reference sequence). CDR3 in amino acids: CASSLKPGVSTGELFF. For the CDR3, the DNA is TGTGCCAGCAGTTTAAAACCAGGGGTATCCACCGGGGAGCTGTTTTTT.

Only one count was recorded for this clone. V and J are TRBV6-5 and TRBJ1-1; D remains ambiguous. V was cut by 2 bases and J by 11 bases, with 15 bases left in between. The germline CDR1 and CDR2 sequences are MNHEY and SVGAGI. This CDR3 spans 13 amino acids. Written as DNA, the CDR3 is TGTGCCAGCAGTTACAGAGTGGTTCATGTGGCTTTCTTT. Its protein product is CASSYRVVHVAFF.

This clone was observed a single time. The V and J genes are TRBV27 and TRBJ1-5; D is ambiguous. Germline lookup yields CDR1 MNHEY and CDR2 SMNVEV (reference sequence). V was shortened by 2 bases and J by 4 bases, with 6 bases between the two germline ends. This CDR3 contains 13 residues. The CDR3 loop is CASSLRENQPQHF. The CDR3 nucleotides are TGTGCCAGCAGTTTACGGGAGAATCAGCCCCAGCATTTT.

The rearrangement joins TRBV7-9 to TRBJ1-4, with D unresolved. Germline CDR1 reads SEHNR; CDR2 reads FQNEAQ (reference sequence). Trimming removed 6 bases at V and 5 bases at J, with 13 bases between. The CDR3 consists of 14 residues. CDR3 amino acids: CASSRRIYNEKLFF. DNA of the CDR3: TGTGCCAGCAGTCGCAGGATTTACAATGAAAAACTGTTTTTT.

This chain joins TRBV9 and TRBJ2-1, with 7 bases that match TRBD1. From germline, CDR1 is SGDLS and CDR2 YYNGEE. The CDR3 totals 16 residues. The V segment lost 3 bases and the J segment 5 bases; nucleotides outside the gene matches: 11. For the CDR3, the DNA is TGTGCCAGCAGCGGCCGACAGGGTCAATCGGACAATGAGCAGTTCTTC. This gives the protein CASSGRQGQSDNEQFF. Drawing the rest from reference TRBV9 and TRBJ2-1, the complete variable domain is DSGVTQTPKHLITATGQRVTLRCSPRSGDLSVYWYQQSLDQGLQFLIQYYNGEERAKGNILERFSAQQFPDLHSELNLSSLELGDSALYFCASSGRQGQSDNEQFFGPGTRLTVL.

V and J are TRBV2 and TRBJ1-5; D is ambiguous. Germline lookup yields CDR1 SNHLY and CDR2 FYNNEI. The V and J ends lost 1 base and 2 bases respectively, with 9 bases between them. The CDR3 spans 15 residues. The CDR3 loop reads CASSEGGRGNQPQHF. DNA for the CDR3: TGTGCCAGCAGTGAAGGAGGGCGGGGCAATCAGCCCCAGCATTTT.

The CDR3 DNA reads as TGTGCCAGCAGTTCGACAGGGGCCCTAAATGAAAAACTGTTTTTT. Protein sequence: CASSSTGALNEKLFF. The chain has TRBV6-5 and TRBJ1-4, with 8 bases aligning to TRBD1. Looked up from germline, CDR1 is MNHEY and CDR2 is SVGAGI. J was trimmed by 5 bases and V by 4 bases; bases with no gene match: 6. The CDR3 is made up of 15 amino acids.

The table lists this clone with a count of one. The gene calls are TRBV5-4 and TRBJ2-6; D call uncertain. The CDR3 extends over 15 amino acids. Germline CDR1 is SGHNT and CDR2 is YYREEE (reference sequence). With 1 base removed from V and 2 bases from J, the gap between germline ends came to 7 bases. The CDR3 spells CASSLSSPGANVLTF. CDR3 coding DNA: TGTGCCAGCAGCTTGTCTAGTCCTGGGGCCAACGTCCTGACTTTC.

The rearrangement links TRBV27 to TRBJ1-2; 9 positions agree with TRBD1. Germline loops: CDR1 MNHEY, CDR2 SMNVEV (reference sequence). Trimming removed 2 bases from V and 8 bases from J; junction bases left unmatched: 6. The CDR3 extends over 14 amino acids. The CDR3 protein is CASSLTGGAGGYTF. CDR3 coding DNA: TGTGCCAGCAGTTTAACAGGGGGCGCTGGGGGCTACACCTTC.

The chain carries TRBV11-3 and TRBJ1-1; maybe TRBD1 (5 bases). V lost 0 bases, J lost 5 bases, and 7 bases lay in between. The CDR3 has 13 amino acids. From germline, CDR1 is SGHNT and CDR2 YENEEA. CDR3 coding DNA: TGTGCCAGCAGCTTAGACAGGGATACTGAAGCTTTCTTT. Translating it yields CASSLDRDTEAFF.

The chain recombines TRBV5-8 with TRBJ2-7, with TRBD1 matching over 8 bases. The V gene end was trimmed by 0 bases and the J gene end by 7 bases; junction bases not matched to a gene: 9. Germline V CDR1 and CDR2: SGHTS, YDEGEE. This CDR3 contains 15 residues. The CDR3: CASSLDARGRGEQYF. CDR3 DNA sequence: TGTGCCAGCAGCTTGGACGCCAGGGGGCGAGGGGAGCAGTACTTC.

The V and J genes are TRBV5-6 and TRBJ2-6; tentative D call: TRBD2 (5 bases). There are 15 residues in the CDR3. In germline, CDR1 is SGHDT, CDR2 YYEEEE. Trimming shortened V by 1 base and J by 2 bases, and 7 bases separated the two germline ends. DNA for the CDR3: TGTGCCAGCAGCTTGTACGGGGCTGGGGCCAACGTCCTGACTTTC. It yields the protein CASSLYGAGANVLTF.

This clone appeared once. The chain combines TRBV7-3 with TRBJ2-3; TRBD1 matches 7 bases. The V and J ends lost 3 bases and 4 bases, in that order; junction bases with no gene match: 4. CDR1 SGHTA and CDR2 FQGTGA come from the germline V gene. The CDR3 consists of 14 residues. CDR3 residues: CASSFEGAADTQYF. Here the CDR3 DNA reads TGTGCCAGCAGCTTTGAGGGGGCAGCAGATACGCAGTATTTT.

The DNA of the CDR3 is TGTGCCAGCAGCTTGGACGGACAGGGAATGAAAGAGACCCAGTACTTC. As protein: CASSLDGQGMKETQYF. The rearrangement joins TRBV5-5 to TRBJ2-5; TRBD1 agrees at 8 bases. This CDR3 has 16 residues. V dropped 0 bases and J dropped 3; count of bases not matched to a gene: 7. Germline CDR1 SGHKS, CDR2 YYEKEE (reference sequence). Filled out from reference TRBV5-5 and TRBJ2-5, the complete variable domain reads DAGVTQSPTHLIKTRGQQVTLRCSPISGHKSVSWYQQVLGQGPQFIFQYYEKEERGRGNFPDRFSARQFPNYSSELNVNALLLGDSALYLCASSLDGQGMKETQYFGPGTRLLVL.

The genes are TRBV7-8 and TRBJ2-1; 7 nucleotides align to TRBD2. The germline gives CDR1 SGHVS, CDR2 FQNEAQ. The CDR3 runs to 15 residues. The ends lost 0 bases at V and 6 bases at J; junction bases unmatched: 5. The CDR3 DNA is TGTGCCAGCAGCTTAGCGGAGTGGGGGGGCAATGAGCAGTTCTTC. Amino acid sequence: CASSLAEWGGNEQFF.

For the CDR3, the DNA is TGTGCCAGCAGCGTAACAGGGACCCCTGGAAACACCATATATTTT. Translated: CASSVTGTPGNTIYF. This chain connects TRBV6-5 to TRBJ1-3, with D perhaps matching TRBD1 (6 bases). This CDR3 is 15 amino acids long. The V end was cut by 6 bases, the J end by 2 bases, with 14 bases between. Germline V gives CDR1 MNHEY, CDR2 SVGAGI.

The chain couples TRBV28 to TRBJ1-1; D is ambiguous. The CDR3 is 14 residues long. With 3 bases removed from V and 4 bases from J, the gap between germline ends came to 12 bases. CDR1 is MDHEN and CDR2 is SYDVKM in the germline V gene. The CDR3 reads CASSLSSGSTEAFF. In DNA, the CDR3 is TGTGCCAGCAGTTTGTCATCCGGGTCCACTGAAGCTTTCTTT.